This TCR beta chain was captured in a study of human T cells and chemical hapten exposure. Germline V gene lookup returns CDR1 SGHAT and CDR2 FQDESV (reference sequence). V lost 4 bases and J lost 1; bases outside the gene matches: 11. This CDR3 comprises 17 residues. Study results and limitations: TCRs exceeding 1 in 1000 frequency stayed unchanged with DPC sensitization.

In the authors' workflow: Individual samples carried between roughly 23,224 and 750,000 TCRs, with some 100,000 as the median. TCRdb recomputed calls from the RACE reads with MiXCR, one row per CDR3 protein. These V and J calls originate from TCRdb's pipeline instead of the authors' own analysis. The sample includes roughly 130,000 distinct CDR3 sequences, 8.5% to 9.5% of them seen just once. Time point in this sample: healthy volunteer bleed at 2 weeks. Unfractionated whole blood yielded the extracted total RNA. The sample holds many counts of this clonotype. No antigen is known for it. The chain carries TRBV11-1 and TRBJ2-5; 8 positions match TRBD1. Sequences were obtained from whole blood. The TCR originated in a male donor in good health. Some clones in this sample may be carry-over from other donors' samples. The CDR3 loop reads CASSSLRTGKAQETQYF. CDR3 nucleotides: TGTGCCAGCAGCTCCCTACGGACAGGGAAGGCCCAAGAGACCCAGTACTTC.